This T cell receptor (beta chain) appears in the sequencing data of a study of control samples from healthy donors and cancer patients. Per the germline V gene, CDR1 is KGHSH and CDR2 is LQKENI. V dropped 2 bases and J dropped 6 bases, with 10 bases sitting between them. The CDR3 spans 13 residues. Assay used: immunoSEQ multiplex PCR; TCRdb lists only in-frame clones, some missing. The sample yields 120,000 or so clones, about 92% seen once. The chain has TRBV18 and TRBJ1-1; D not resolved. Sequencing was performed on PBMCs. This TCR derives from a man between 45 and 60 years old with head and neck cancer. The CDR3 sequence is CASSPIGYAEAFF. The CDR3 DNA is TGTGCCAGCTCACCAATTGGGTACGCTGAAGCTTTCTTT.